Listed below are T cell receptor beta chains from one sample, sequenced in a study of CD8 T cells in Susac syndrome. TCRdb re-called the immunoSEQ multiplex PCR reads through MiXCR, storing one row per CDR3 protein. The table has roughly 44,000 distinct CDR3 sequences, 93% seen once. Sequenced sample: CD8+ T cells from PBMCs. The receptors come from a human donor in good health. Both conserved end residues are part of each CDR3. The D gene is left open where the match is weak. Clone size is stated in some rows and not others, as once, few, many or a class when expanded.

V gene: TRBV2; D gene: TRBD1; J gene: TRBJ2-1; clone size: NA; CDR3 length: 14; CDR3 DNA: TGTGCCAGCAGTGTGGGACAGGGATACAATGAGCAGTTCTTC; CDR3 protein: CASSVGQGYNEQFF
V gene: TRBV3-1; D gene: NA; J gene: TRBJ2-7; clone size: NA; CDR3 length: 17; CDR3 DNA: TGTGCCAGCAGCCAAGAGGGTCGGACTAACGGGAGATACGAGCAGTACTTC; CDR3 protein: CASSQEGRTNGRYEQYF
V gene: TRBV3-1; D gene: NA; J gene: TRBJ2-3; clone size: NA; CDR3 length: 14; CDR3 DNA: TGTGCCAGCAGCCTGCCGGGGGAGGATCATACGCAGTATTTT; CDR3 protein: CASSLPGEDHTQYF
V gene: TRBV7-6; D gene: TRBD2; J gene: TRBJ2-7; clone size: NA; CDR3 length: 14; CDR3 DNA: TGTGCCAGCAGCTCCGGGGGGGGCTCCTACGAGCAGTACTTC; CDR3 protein: CASSSGGGSYEQYF
V gene: TRBV15; D gene: NA; J gene: TRBJ2-7; clone size: once; CDR3 length: 15; CDR3 DNA: TGTGCCACCAGCGAACGGGCGGCAGTCCGCGACGAGCAGTACTTC; CDR3 protein: CATSERAAVRDEQYF
V gene: TRBV3-1; D gene: NA; J gene: TRBJ1-4; clone size: NA; CDR3 length: 16; CDR3 DNA: TGTGCCAGCAGCCCGTCGGTGTTTGCAACTAATGAAAAACTGTTTTTT; CDR3 protein: CASSPSVFATNEKLFF
V gene: TRBV28; D gene: NA; J gene: TRBJ2-7; clone size: once; CDR3 length: 13; CDR3 DNA: TGTGCCAGCAGTTTCGGGGGAAGGTACGAGCAGTACTTC; CDR3 protein: CASSFGGRYEQYF
V gene: TRBV15; D gene: NA; J gene: TRBJ1-5; clone size: NA; CDR3 length: 14; CDR3 DNA: TGTGCCACCAGCCCAAGGGGCGCGGGTCAGCCCCAGCATTTT; CDR3 protein: CATSPRGAGQPQHF
V gene: TRBV12-3/TRBV12-4; D gene: NA; J gene: TRBJ1-1; clone size: NA; CDR3 length: 13; CDR3 DNA: TGTGCCAGCAGTGACTCCATGAACACTGAAGCTTTCTTT; CDR3 protein: CASSDSMNTEAFF
V gene: TRBV28; D gene: NA; J gene: TRBJ2-5; clone size: NA; CDR3 length: 15; CDR3 DNA: TGTGCCAGCAGTTTAGTGAGGCAGGGCGAGGAGACCCAGTACTTC; CDR3 protein: CASSLVRQGEETQYF
V gene: TRBV27; D gene: NA; J gene: TRBJ2-1; clone size: NA; CDR3 length: 14; CDR3 DNA: TGTGCCAGCCGGGAACTAGGGGACCACAATGAGCAGTTCTTC; CDR3 protein: CASRELGDHNEQFF
V gene: TRBV2; D gene: NA; J gene: TRBJ2-1; clone size: NA; CDR3 length: 14; CDR3 DNA: TGTGCCAGCGGGACGGGTGACGTGTACAATGAGCAGTTCTTC; CDR3 protein: CASGTGDVYNEQFF
V gene: TRBV3-1; D gene: TRBD1; J gene: TRBJ2-7; clone size: once; CDR3 length: 14; CDR3 DNA: TGTGCCAGCAGCCTCGGACAGGGCGGCTACGAGCAGTACTTC; CDR3 protein: CASSLGQGGYEQYF
V gene: TRBV5-4; D gene: NA; J gene: TRBJ2-2; clone size: NA; CDR3 length: 16; CDR3 DNA: TGTGCCAGCAGCCTGGCTCGGGGGCGCGACACCGGGGAGCTGTTTTTT; CDR3 protein: CASSLARGRDTGELFF
V gene: TRBV27; D gene: TRBD2; J gene: TRBJ2-7; clone size: NA; CDR3 length: 16; CDR3 DNA: TGTGCCAGCAGTACGGCTAGCGGGATTCGATCCTACGAGCAGTACTTC; CDR3 protein: CASSTASGIRSYEQYF
V gene: TRBV4-1; D gene: NA; J gene: TRBJ2-3; clone size: NA; CDR3 length: 15; CDR3 DNA: TGCGCCAGCAGCCAACTGGGGGCTCGCACAGATACGCAGTATTTT; CDR3 protein: CASSQLGARTDTQYF
V gene: TRBV19; D gene: NA; J gene: TRBJ2-7; clone size: NA; CDR3 length: 13; CDR3 DNA: TGTGCCAGTTCACCCGGGACGACCTACGAGCAGTACTTC; CDR3 protein: CASSPGTTYEQYF
V gene: TRBV19; D gene: TRBD1; J gene: TRBJ2-7; clone size: NA; CDR3 length: 14; CDR3 DNA: TGTGCCAGTAGCCGGGACAGGCGCACCTACGAGCAGTACTTC; CDR3 protein: CASSRDRRTYEQYF
V gene: TRBV7-9; D gene: NA; J gene: TRBJ2-3; clone size: once; CDR3 length: 14; CDR3 DNA: TGTGCCAGCAGCCCGGATATGCAGACAGATACGCAGTATTTT; CDR3 protein: CASSPDMQTDTQYF
V gene: TRBV7-9; D gene: NA; J gene: TRBJ2-3; clone size: NA; CDR3 length: 11; CDR3 DNA: TGTTCCAGCAGCTTAATGGTGGAGCAGTATTTT; CDR3 protein: CSSSLMVEQYF
V gene: TRBV6-6; D gene: NA; J gene: TRBJ2-1; clone size: once; CDR3 length: 12; CDR3 DNA: TGTGCCAGCAGTTACGCGGGAAGTGAGCAGTTCTTC; CDR3 protein: CASSYAGSEQFF
V gene: TRBV28; D gene: NA; J gene: TRBJ2-7; clone size: once; CDR3 length: 14; CDR3 DNA: TGTGCCAGCAGTTTAGTCCAGATAGAGTACGAGCAGTACTTC; CDR3 protein: CASSLVQIEYEQYF
V gene: TRBV28; D gene: NA; J gene: TRBJ2-3; clone size: NA; CDR3 length: 16; CDR3 DNA: TGTGCCAGCAGTTTCGGAAGGGCGACTAGCACAGATACGCAGTATTTT; CDR3 protein: CASSFGRATSTDTQYF
V gene: TRBV18; D gene: NA; J gene: TRBJ2-6; clone size: NA; CDR3 length: 17; CDR3 DNA: TGTGCCAGCTCACCAGCCGGGACAAGCTCTGGGGCCAACGTCCTGACTTTC; CDR3 protein: CASSPAGTSSGANVLTF
V gene: TRBV28; D gene: TRBD2; J gene: TRBJ2-1; clone size: NA; CDR3 length: 12; CDR3 DNA: TGTGCCAGCAGTTCCCCCGGGGGGGGGCAGTTCTTC; CDR3 protein: CASSSPGGGQFF
V gene: TRBV6-6; D gene: NA; J gene: TRBJ2-3; clone size: NA; CDR3 length: 12; CDR3 DNA: TGTGCCAGCAGTTACTCCCTGGATACGCAGTATTTT; CDR3 protein: CASSYSLDTQYF